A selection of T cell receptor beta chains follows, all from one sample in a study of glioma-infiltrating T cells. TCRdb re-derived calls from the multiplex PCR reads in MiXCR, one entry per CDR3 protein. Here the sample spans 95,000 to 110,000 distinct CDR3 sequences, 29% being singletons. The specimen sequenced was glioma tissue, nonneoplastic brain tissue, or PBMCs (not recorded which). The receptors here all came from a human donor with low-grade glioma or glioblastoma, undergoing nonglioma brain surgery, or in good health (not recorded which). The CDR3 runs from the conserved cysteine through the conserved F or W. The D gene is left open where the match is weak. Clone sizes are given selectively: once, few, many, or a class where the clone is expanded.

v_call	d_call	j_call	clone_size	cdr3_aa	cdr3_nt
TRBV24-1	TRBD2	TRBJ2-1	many	CATSDMGVRGGLNEQFF	TGTGCCACCAGTGATATGGGGGTCCGGGGGGGCCTCAATGAGCAGTTCTTC
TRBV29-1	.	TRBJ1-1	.	CSVTGTTNTEAFF	TGCAGCGTCACCGGGACAACGAACACTGAAGCTTTCTTT
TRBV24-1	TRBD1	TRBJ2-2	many	CATSDPGTGDTGELFF	TGTGCCACCAGTGATCCCGGGACAGGGGACACCGGGGAGCTGTTTTTT
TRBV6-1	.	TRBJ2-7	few	CAISEYPDSYEQYF	TGTGCCATCAGTGAGTACCCCGACAGCTACGAGCAGTACTTC
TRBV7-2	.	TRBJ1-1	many	CASSRDTEAFF	TGTGCCAGCAGCAGAGACACTGAAGCTTTCTTT
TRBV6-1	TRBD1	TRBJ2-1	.	CASSGQGFSEQFF	TGTGCAAGCTCCGGACAGGGGTTCAGTGAGCAGTTCTTC
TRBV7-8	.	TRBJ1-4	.	CASSLVWGSQNEKLFF	TGTGCCAGCAGCTTAGTATGGGGCAGCCAGAATGAAAAACTGTTTTTT
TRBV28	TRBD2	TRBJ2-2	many	CASTLRTSANTGELFF	TGTGCCAGCACCCTACGGACTAGCGCGAACACCGGGGAGCTGTTTTTT
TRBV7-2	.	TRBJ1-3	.	CASSHSSGNTICF	TGTGCCAGCAGCCACAGCTCTGGAAACACCATATGTTTT
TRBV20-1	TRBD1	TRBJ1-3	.	CSARSGTGLVGSGNTIYF	TGCAGTGCTAGATCCGGGACAGGGTTAGTGGGCTCTGGAAACACCATATATTTT
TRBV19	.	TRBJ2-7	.	CASSRTVGGSSYEQYF	TGTGCCAGTAGCAGGACCGTAGGAGGGTCATCCTACGAGCAGTACTTC
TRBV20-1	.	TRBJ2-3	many	CSAAVGGTDTQYF	TGCAGTGCTGCCGTGGGGGGCACAGATACGCAGTATTTT
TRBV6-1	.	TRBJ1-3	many	CASSEAPGQEDTIYF	TGTGCCAGCAGTGAAGCCCCCGGACAAGAAGACACCATATATTTT
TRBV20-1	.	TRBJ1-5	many	CSARRTGFQPQHF	TGCAGTGCTAGAAGAACAGGGTTTCAGCCCCAGCATTTT
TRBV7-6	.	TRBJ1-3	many	CASSSGPLSGNTIYF	TGTGCCAGCAGCTCGGGACCGCTGTCTGGAAACACCATATATTTT
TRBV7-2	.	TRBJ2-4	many	CASSEMGGGLAKNIQYF	TGTGCCAGCAGCGAGATGGGCGGGGGCCTAGCCAAAAACATTCAGTACTTC
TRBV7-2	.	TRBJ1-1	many	CASSLGHKNTEAFF	TGTGCCAGCAGCTTAGGACACAAGAACACTGAAGCTTTCTTT
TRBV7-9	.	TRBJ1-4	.	CASSLLPNEKLFF	TGTGCCAGCAGCCTACTCCCTAATGAAAAACTGTTTTTT
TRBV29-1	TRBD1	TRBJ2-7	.	CSVWTGGFSEQYF	TGCAGCGTTTGGACAGGGGGTTTTAGCGAGCAGTACTTC
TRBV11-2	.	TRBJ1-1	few	CASSSDNMNTEAFF	TGTGCCAGCAGCTCCGACAATATGAACACTGAAGCTTTCTTT
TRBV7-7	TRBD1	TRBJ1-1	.	CASSIDRETEAFF	TGTGCTAGCAGCATCGACAGGGAAACTGAAGCTTTCTTT
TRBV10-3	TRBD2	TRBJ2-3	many	CAISESRGGSTDTQYF	TGTGCCATCAGTGAGTCGCGGGGGGGTAGCACAGATACGCAGTATTTT
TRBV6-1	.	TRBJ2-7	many	CASSGFRDRGMEQYF	TGTGCCAGCAGTGGCTTTCGGGACCGCGGTATGGAGCAGTACTTC
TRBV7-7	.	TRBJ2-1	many	CASSLGGTSYNEQFF	TGTGCTAGCAGCCTAGGGGGAACCTCCTACAATGAGCAGTTCTTC